This paragraph covers one T cell receptor beta chain sequence. Per the original data handling: It was from reference gene primer amplification that nucleated cell counts were estimated. Here immunoSEQ multiplex PCR was the method, and the copy in TCRdb shows in-frame clones only, minus some. V and J calls and clone size are those listed in that table; D and trimming were worked out from the DNA. The sample lists 150,000 to 200,000 clones; approximately 86% were seen once. The CDR3 is made up of 16 amino acids. Per germline, CDR1 SGHDT and CDR2 YYEEEE. With 3 bases removed from V and 1 base from J, the gap between germline ends came to 17 bases. The data belong to a study of blood T cell repertoires in COVID-19. Overall study: Acute and convalescent COVID-19 samples came from the United States, Italy and Spain. T cells, B-cell-depleted T cells, or PBMCs supplied cDNA or gDNA.

The J gene is TRBJ2-7, the V gene TRBV5-6, with a tentative D call TRBD2 (6 bases). Material for sequencing was peripheral blood. This sequence originates from a man between 65 and 85 years old with active or convalescent COVID-19. CDR3 nucleotides: TGTGCCAGCAGCTCAACCGTAGGGACTGTATCCTACGAGCAGTACTTC. Translating it yields CASSSTVGTVSYEQYF.